A selection of T cell receptor beta chains follows, all from one sample in a study of blood T cell repertoires in COVID-19. The table came from immunoSEQ multiplex PCR; TCRdb's copy has only in-frame clones and leaves some out. The sample includes about 59,000 clones, more than 70% seen only once; the top ten take 7.2%. The sequenced sample was peripheral blood. Every receptor here comes from a man aged 60-69 years with acute or convalescent COVID-19. The CDR3 runs from the conserved cysteine through the conserved F or W. D genes are given only for firm matches. The listing skips clone size in some rows; elsewhere it reads once, few, many or a size class.

D gene,V gene,J gene,clone size,CDR3 protein,CDR3 DNA
TRBD1,TRBV4-1,TRBJ1-3,few,CASSQAPFDRGTIYF,TGCGCCAGCAGCCAAGCCCCCTTCGACAGGGGAACCATATATTTT
.,TRBV11-3,TRBJ2-5,once,CASSFSGRGRETQYF,TGTGCCAGCAGCTTTTCGGGCCGCGGGCGAGAGACCCAGTACTTC
TRBD2,TRBV12-5,TRBJ2-3,.,CASGKGTSGGTDTQYF,TGTGCTAGTGGTAAAGGGACTAGCGGGGGCACAGATACGCAGTATTTT
.,TRBV12-5,TRBJ1-2,.,CASGLVPMGPYTF,TGTGCTAGTGGTTTGGTACCCATGGGGCCCTACACCTTC
TRBD2,TRBV7-6,TRBJ2-2,.,CASSLVIAGGTGELFF,TGTGCCAGCAGCTTAGTCATAGCGGGGGGGACCGGGGAGCTGTTTTTT
TRBD1,TRBV9,TRBJ2-2,.,CASSVVGGQGELFF,TGTGCCAGCAGCGTAGTAGGGGGACAGGGGGAGCTGTTTTTT
.,TRBV5-4,TRBJ1-2,.,CASSLGGQGSYGYTF,TGTGCCAGCAGCTTGGGGGGGCAGGGTTCCTATGGCTACACCTTC
.,TRBV28,TRBJ1-1,.,CASSPSGFGAEAFF,TGTGCCAGCAGTCCGTCGGGGTTTGGCGCTGAAGCTTTCTTT
TRBD1,TRBV19,TRBJ1-5,.,CASSIEGQGGQPQHF,TGTGCCAGTAGTATAGAGGGACAGGGAGGCCAGCCCCAGCATTTT
.,TRBV29-1,TRBJ2-4,.,CSVELNNIQYF,TGCAGCGTTGAATTAAATAACATTCAGTACTTC